The rows below give T cell receptor beta chains drawn from one sample of a study of CD8+CD57+ T cells in acquired aplastic anemia. Using its own MiXCR run on the reads, TCRdb lists one record per CDR3 protein. This table has 150,000 or so distinct CDR3 sequences, 60% to 70% appearing once. Sequenced material: sorted CD4+, CD8+, or CD8+CD57+ T cells (not recorded which) from PBMCs. The source is a human donor in good health. CDR3s include the opening cysteine and the closing phenylalanine or tryptophan. D genes are given only for firm matches. Some rows have no size entry. The others give once, few or many, or a class for an expanded clone.

j_call	d_call	cdr3_length	clone_size	v_call	cdr3_aa	cdr3_nt
TRBJ2-1	.	13	many	TRBV7-8	CASSAHLNNEQFF	TGTGCCAGCAGCGCACACCTGAACAATGAGCAGTTCTTC
TRBJ2-2	.	13	.	TRBV5-7	CASSPGRTGELFF	TGTGCCAGCAGCCCGGGGCGGACCGGGGAGCTGTTTTTT
TRBJ1-6	TRBD1	15	.	TRBV2	CASSDWGQGVSPLHF	TGTGCCAGCAGTGATTGGGGACAGGGGGTTTCACCCCTCCACTTT
TRBJ2-1	TRBD2	12	.	TRBV29-1	CSSLAGGNEQFF	TGCAGCTCCCTAGCGGGAGGGAATGAGCAGTTCTTC
TRBJ1-5	.	14	.	TRBV24-1	CATGDLRTTQPQHF	TGTGCCACCGGTGATTTAAGGACAACACAGCCCCAGCATTTT
TRBJ2-7	.	14	many	TRBV5-1	CASSLTQGPYEQYF	TGCGCCAGCAGCTTGACGCAGGGGCCCTACGAGCAGTACTTC
TRBJ1-1	.	13	many	TRBV6-5	CASSYGRGTEAFF	TGTGCCAGCAGTTACGGCCGGGGAACTGAAGCTTTCTTT
TRBJ2-1	.	13	.	TRBV5-4	CASSLAERNEQFF	TGTGCCAGCAGCTTGGCCGAGAGAAATGAGCAGTTCTTC
TRBJ2-6	TRBD2	19	once	TRBV3-1	CASSPSTTSGATGANVLTF	TGTGCCAGCAGCCCGAGTACGACTAGCGGGGCGACTGGGGCCAACGTCCTGACTTTC
TRBJ1-2	.	11	.	TRBV2	CASMVTGGYTF	TGTGCCAGCATGGTGACAGGCGGCTACACCTTC
TRBJ1-2	.	15	.	TRBV25-1	CASSLGSRVSYGYTF	TGTGCCAGCAGTTTGGGAAGTAGGGTATCGTATGGCTACACCTTC
TRBJ2-7	TRBD2	13	few	TRBV20-1	CSARETSFDEQYF	TGCAGTGCTAGGGAGACTAGCTTCGACGAGCAGTACTTC
TRBJ2-1	TRBD2	14	.	TRBV6-6	CASSYATSANEQFF	TGTGCCAGCAGTTACGCCACTAGCGCCAATGAGCAGTTCTTC
TRBJ1-2	TRBD1	16	.	TRBV9	CASSVQQGSLSYGYTF	TGTGCCAGCAGCGTTCAACAGGGGAGTCTTAGTTATGGCTACACCTTC
TRBJ2-7	TRBD1	13	.	TRBV5-5	CASWRTGGDEQYF	TGTGCCAGCTGGAGGACAGGAGGCGACGAGCAGTACTTC
TRBJ2-1	TRBD2	15	.	TRBV28	CASRILLAGANEQFF	TGTGCCAGCAGAATTCTACTAGCGGGAGCCAATGAGCAGTTCTTC
TRBJ2-2	TRBD1	17	.	TRBV5-1	CASSSNAGTGNTGELFF	TGCGCCAGCAGCTCAAATGCCGGGACAGGAAACACCGGGGAGCTGTTTTTT
TRBJ2-1	TRBD2	12	many	TRBV24-1	CATQGLAIEQFF	TGTGCCACCCAGGGACTAGCAATTGAGCAGTTCTTC
TRBJ1-2	.	16	.	TRBV19	CASSTGLGLRPYGYTF	TGTGCCAGCAGTACGGGGCTGGGATTGAGGCCCTATGGCTACACCTTC
TRBJ2-7	TRBD1	12	.	TRBV6-5	CASSYGGTGQYF	TGTGCCAGCAGTTACGGTGGGACAGGGCAGTACTTC
TRBJ2-7	.	15	.	TRBV7-2	CASSVGARHTYEQYF	TGTGCCAGCAGCGTTGGGGCGAGACATACCTACGAGCAGTACTTC
TRBJ2-1	TRBD1	16	.	TRBV19	CASSILSGQVNNEQFF	TGTGCCAGTAGTATACTTTCCGGACAGGTAAACAATGAGCAGTTCTTC
TRBJ2-5	TRBD2	13	.	TRBV29-1	CSALSGDQETQYF	TGCAGCGCTCTTAGCGGGGATCAGGAGACCCAGTACTTC
TRBJ1-6	.	12	.	TRBV19	CASMGRDSPLHF	TGTGCCAGTATGGGTAGGGATTCACCCCTCCACTTT
TRBJ2-7	TRBD2	15	many	TRBV9	CASSVGLAGAYEQYF	TGTGCCAGCAGCGTCGGGCTAGCGGGGGCCTACGAGCAGTACTTC
TRBJ1-4	TRBD1	15	.	TRBV2	CASILDRGPAEKLFF	TGTGCCAGCATCCTGGACAGGGGGCCTGCTGAAAAACTGTTTTTT
TRBJ2-7	.	13	.	TRBV19	CASSIDLSYEQYF	TGTGCCAGTAGTATAGATCTCTCTTACGAGCAGTACTTC
TRBJ2-7	TRBD1	15	many	TRBV13	CASSSPPGQDYEQYF	TGTGCCAGCAGCTCGCCGCCGGGACAGGACTACGAGCAGTACTTC
TRBJ1-1	.	14	.	TRBV10-3	CAISASTGTTEAFF	TGTGCCATCAGTGCAAGTACAGGGACCACTGAAGCTTTCTTT
TRBJ1-6	.	13	many	TRBV6-6	CASSPGGASPLHF	TGTGCCAGCAGTCCCGGGGGCGCTTCACCCCTCCACTTT
TRBJ1-1	.	15	.	TRBV30	CAWRGASQAVSEAFF	TGTGCCTGGAGGGGGGCCAGCCAAGCGGTCTCTGAAGCTTTCTTT
TRBJ2-3	.	12	.	TRBV19	CATQYASDTQYF	TGTGCCACCCAGTACGCGTCAGATACGCAGTATTTT
TRBJ2-7	TRBD2	16	once	TRBV20-1	CSAKPSGGALSYEQYF	TGCAGTGCTAAACCTAGCGGGGGGGCTCTCTCCTACGAGCAGTACTTC
TRBJ1-6	.	16	few	TRBV6-6	CASSYGRQAADSPLHF	TGTGCCAGCAGTTACGGGCGACAGGCCGCTGATTCACCCCTCCACTTT
TRBJ2-7	.	14	.	TRBV2	CASSPDSFPYEQYF	TGTGCCAGCAGCCCGGACTCCTTTCCCTACGAGCAGTACTTC
TRBJ2-7	.	12	many	TRBV7-9	CASSKDIYEQYF	TGTGCCAGCAGCAAGGATATTTACGAGCAGTACTTC
TRBJ2-7	.	14	few	TRBV28	CASSPLQGLYEQYF	TGTGCCAGCAGTCCCTTACAGGGATTGTACGAGCAGTACTTC
TRBJ2-7	.	14	many	TRBV7-2	CASSLEHGSYEQYF	TGTGCCAGCAGCTTAGAGCACGGTTCCTACGAGCAGTACTTC
TRBJ2-5	TRBD1	16	few	TRBV10-3	CAISESGDRSEETQYF	TGTGCCATCAGTGAGTCGGGGGACAGGTCGGAGGAGACCCAGTACTTC
TRBJ2-7	.	14	few	TRBV19	CASSIDEDHYEQYF	TGTGCCAGTAGTATAGACGAGGATCACTACGAGCAGTACTTC
TRBJ2-2	.	15	once	TRBV6-6	CASSYVSGVIGELFF	TGTGCCAGCAGTTACGTGTCAGGGGTAATCGGGGAGCTGTTTTTT
TRBJ1-4	.	15	many	TRBV5-6	CASSARSMPIEKLFF	TGTGCCAGCAGCGCCCGATCGATGCCAATCGAAAAACTGTTTTTT
TRBJ2-5	.	14	many	TRBV4-1	CASRRVGVGETQYF	TGCGCCAGCAGACGGGTAGGGGTCGGAGAGACCCAGTACTTC
TRBJ2-1	.	11	.	TRBV20-1	CSARDQHEQFF	TGCAGTGCTAGAGATCAGCATGAGCAGTTCTTC
TRBJ2-5	.	10	.	TRBV20-1	CSARAGAQYF	TGCAGTGCTAGAGCAGGGGCCCAGTACTTC
TRBJ2-7	TRBD2	15	.	TRBV10-3	CAISERTSGGREQYF	TGTGCCATCAGCGAAAGGACTAGCGGGGGTCGCGAGCAGTACTTC
TRBJ1-1	.	11	once	TRBV29-1	CSVVPSGDAFF	TGCAGCGTTGTGCCCAGCGGGGATGCTTTCTTT
TRBJ2-1	TRBD1	17	many	TRBV9	CASSALRGRSSYNEQFF	TGTGCCAGCAGCGCACTAAGGGGGCGGAGCTCCTACAATGAGCAGTTCTTC
TRBJ2-3	TRBD2	16	few	TRBV2	CASSEGGGANTDTQYF	TGTGCCAGCAGTGAAGGCGGGGGAGCTAACACAGATACGCAGTATTTT
TRBJ1-2	.	13	.	TRBV7-9	CASSSGSNYGYTF	TGTGCCAGCAGCTCGGGCAGTAACTATGGCTACACCTTC
TRBJ2-2	TRBD1	14	.	TRBV28	CASRLTGGDGELFF	TGTGCCAGCAGGCTAACAGGGGGTGACGGGGAGCTGTTTTTT
TRBJ1-2	TRBD1	15	.	TRBV7-8	CASSSSGQGDYGYTF	TGTGCCAGCAGCTCTTCGGGACAGGGGGACTATGGCTACACCTTC
TRBJ2-5	.	15	.	TRBV15	CATSSPAVPWETQYF	TGTGCCACCAGCAGCCCGGCCGTACCCTGGGAGACCCAGTACTTC
TRBJ2-7	.	16	.	TRBV19	CASSRGGGDGFDEQYF	TGTGCCAGTAGTCGGGGTGGGGGAGACGGATTCGACGAGCAGTACTTC
TRBJ1-2	.	13	.	TRBV7-2	CASSPTYGGGYTF	TGTGCCAGCAGCCCAACCTATGGGGGTGGCTACACCTTC